This T cell receptor (beta chain) was recovered during a study of OX40 agonist ivuxolimab in advanced cancers. Concerning the study at large: Ivuxolimab was an agonistic, fully human IgG2 monoclonal antibody directed against OX40 (CD134), a costimulatory receptor. Intravenous ivuxolimab was administered to patients every 2 weeks at six dose levels: 0.01, 0.1, 0.3, 1.5, 3 and 10 mg/kg. Of the approximately 50 dose-escalation patients, hepatocellular carcinoma was present in approximately 20, melanoma in roughly 15, renal cell carcinoma in 9 and head and neck cancer in 9. In the dose-escalation cohort, 82.7% of patients were male, and the mean age was approximately 60 years with a range of 23 to 79. Patients were allowed to have had prior anti-PD-1, anti-PD-L1 or anti-CTLA-4 therapy, and 40% of the dose-escalation patients had previously received checkpoint inhibitors. Partial responses were achieved by three dose-escalation patients, of whom one had hepatocellular carcinoma and two had cutaneous melanoma. Peripheral TCRbeta sequencing aimed to test whether ivuxolimab altered TCR sequence diversity and caused clonal T-cell expansion. The paper describes the monotherapy dose-escalation part (N of about 50 patients) of the phase I trial of ivuxolimab.

Beyond this particular receptor, the publication reports: After ivuxolimab, CD8+ T cells had more expanded clones than CD4+ T cells on average. Low levels of normalized T-cell clonal expansion were also seen in some patients who did not respond. At doses from 0.1 to 3.0 mg/kg, clonal expansion was seen in both CD4+ and CD8+ blood T cells between baseline and week 6. Partial responders in the 0.1-3.0 mg/kg groups had among the lowest normalized peripheral clonal expansion, especially among CD8+ T cells. Antigen specificity was not determined for the clonally expanded peripheral T cells.

Patients with a history of autoimmune disease or receiving systemic immunosuppression were excluded from the trial. Peripheral blood for TCR sequencing was collected from all dose cohorts at baseline, on cycle 4 day 1, and on cycle 7 day 1. The samples were taken from a phase I, first-in-human, multicenter, open-label dose-escalation trial of ivuxolimab. Adults with locally advanced or metastatic head and neck squamous cell, hepatocellular, melanoma or renal cell carcinoma were enrolled in the trial. Before TCR sequencing, CD4+ and CD8+ T cells were separately sorted from peripheral blood. Reading from cysteine to phenylalanine, the CDR3 counts 18 amino acids. The CDR3 DNA has 54 bases and is translated from base 1. V ends up 3 bases short and J 3 bases short, with an unmatched junction base count of 6. Sequences LGHNA (CDR1) and YNFKEQ (CDR2) are obtained from the germline V gene. Points on this clone: The antigen it binds to is not known. No per-base quality is available; no much larger clone lies one base away.

Genomic DNA was extracted from sorted cells for sequencing of the TCRbeta CDR3 region. TCRbeta CDR3 regions were sequenced using the immunoSEQ Assay. As stored in TCRdb, this immuneACCESS dataset retains in-frame rearrangements with V and J assigned. A fraction of the clones does not appear; measured against another copy, unresolved V genes explain less than half of the discrepancy, and the remainder lacks a known reason. The sample includes roughly 100,000 clones, with around nine tenths observed a single time. The ten largest make up around 0.48% of the sample. The rearrangement combines TRBV4-2 with TRBJ2-3; the central 16 bases match TRBD2. The clonotype originates from an adult with an advanced solid tumor such as melanoma, head and neck, liver or kidney cancer. The sequencing used CD4+ or CD8+ T cells sorted from blood, collected in a trial of the OX40 agonist ivuxolimab. In nucleotide form, the sequence is TGTGCCAGCAGCCACTCCGGGACTAGCGGGGGGGCAACAGATACGCAGTATTTT. The translation is CASSHSGTSGGATDTQYF.